These 6 T cell receptor beta chains came from one sample sequenced in a study of blood T cells in healthy people across ages. Primed by a sample-barcoded 5' primer and a J-beta primer mix, a second PCR proceeded for about 6 to 11 cycles. TCRdb fed the 5' RACE reads into MiXCR, producing one record per CDR3 protein. In the table there are 1.2 million to 1.5 million distinct CDR3 sequences, 42% of which are singletons. Source material: blood. The receptors come from a woman younger than 30 in good health.

Comments on this clonotype: A much larger clone differs from this one at a single base, so this may be a read error. The chain links TRBV7-2 to TRBJ1-2; D unresolved. The length of the CDR3 is 14 residues. From germline, CDR1 is SGHTA and CDR2 FQGNSA. CDR3 sequence (DNA): TGTGCCGGCAGCTTAGCGGGTTGGGCAAGCGGCTACACCTTC. This encodes CAGSLAGWASGYTF. The full variable domain, rest sourced from reference TRBV7-2 and TRBJ1-2, is GAGVSQSPSNKVTEKGKDVELRCDPISGHTALYWYRQSLGQGLEFLIYFQGNSAPDKSGLPSDRFSAERTGGSVSTLTIQRTQQEDSAVYLCAGSLAGWASGYTFGSGTRLTVV.

The table lists this clonotype with a few counts. The chain recombines TRBV20-1 with TRBJ2-1, with 9 bases lining up with TRBD2. V shed 3 bases and J 0 bases; nucleotides not matched to a gene: 3. The CDR3 has 15 amino acids. Germline CDR1 DFQATT, CDR2 SNEGSKA (reference sequence). The CDR3 spells CSARASGDSYNEQFF. In nucleotides, the CDR3 is TGCAGTGCTAGGGCTAGCGGGGACTCCTACAATGAGCAGTTCTTC.

V usage is TRBV20-1 and J usage is TRBJ2-3; possible D gene TRBD2, 6 bases. CDR3 size: 13 residues. Looked up from germline, CDR1 is DFQATT and CDR2 is SNEGSKA (reference sequence). The germline V and J ends were trimmed by 3 bases and 1 base, with 8 bases remaining between them. CDR3 region: CSASGEGTDTQYF. CDR3 coding DNA: TGCAGTGCTAGTGGGGAGGGCACAGATACGCAGTATTTT.

This chain uses TRBV3-1 with TRBJ1-2; D may be TRBD1 (5 bases). Deletions cut 7 bases from V and 6 bases from J, with 15 bases between. Germline values: CDR1 LGHDT, CDR2 YNNKEL (reference sequence). The CDR3 totals 13 residues. DNA of the CDR3: TGTGCCAGCATCAATTCCGGGACGGATGGCTACACCTTC. Its translation: CASINSGTDGYTF.

The rearrangement links TRBV5-1 to TRBJ2-7; 8 bases line up with TRBD2. Germline CDR1 SGHRS, CDR2 YFSETQ. V was clipped by 4 bases and J by 7 bases; unmatched bases: 16. The CDR3 has 16 residues. CDR3 amino acids: CASSVNIAGIYNEQYF. Written as DNA, the CDR3 is TGCGCCAGCAGCGTAAATATAGCGGGGATCTACAATGAGCAGTACTTC.

This chain uses TRBV20-1 with TRBJ1-5, with TRBD1 identical over 11 bases. The junction had 4 bases not matched to a gene; V was cut back by 0 bases and J by 3 bases. This CDR3 contains 16 residues. From germline, CDR1 is DFQATT and CDR2 SNEGSKA (reference sequence). The chain's CDR3 is CSARDRDRGVNQPQHF. In DNA, the CDR3 is TGCAGTGCTAGAGATAGGGACAGGGGGGTCAATCAGCCCCAGCATTTT.